This TCR beta chain is drawn from a study of cytomegalovirus exposure and HLA in healthy donors. A multiplex PCR was run with 60 Vbeta primers and 13 Jbeta primers. Produced via immunoSEQ multiplex PCR; TCRdb's table is partial and in-frame only. In all, the sample yields tens of thousands of clones. V lost 7 bases and J lost 4; bases outside the gene matches: 8. The CDR3 is 15 amino acids. Looked up from germline, CDR1 is MNHEY and CDR2 is SMNVEV (reference sequence). Sequencing was done on a sample of PBMCs. V gene TRBV27 combines with J gene TRBJ2-2; 8 bases fit TRBD2. The receptor comes from a man in his late teens or twenties in good health and CMV-seropositive. The CDR3 coding sequence is TGTGCCAGCACCAAAACGGGAGGGGTCACCGGGGAGCTGTTTTTT. Translating gives CASTKTGGVTGELFF.